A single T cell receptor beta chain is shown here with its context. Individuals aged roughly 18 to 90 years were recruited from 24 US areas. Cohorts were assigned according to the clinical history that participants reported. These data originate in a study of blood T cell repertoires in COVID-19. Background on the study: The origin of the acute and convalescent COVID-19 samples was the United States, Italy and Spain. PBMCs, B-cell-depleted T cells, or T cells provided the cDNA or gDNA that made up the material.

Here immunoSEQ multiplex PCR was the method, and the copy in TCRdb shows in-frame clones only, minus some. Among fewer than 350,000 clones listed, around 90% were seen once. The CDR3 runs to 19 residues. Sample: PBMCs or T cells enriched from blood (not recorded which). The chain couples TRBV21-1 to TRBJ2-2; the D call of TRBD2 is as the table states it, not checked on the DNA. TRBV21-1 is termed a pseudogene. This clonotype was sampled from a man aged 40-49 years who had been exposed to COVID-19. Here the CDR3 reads CASRTKVGWAGVGTGELFF. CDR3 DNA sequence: TGTGCCAGCAGAACAAAGGTCGGATGGGCGGGAGTTGGTACCGGGGAGCTGTTTTTT.